A selection of T cell receptor beta chains follows, all from one sample in a study of Ad26.COV2.S vaccination and SARS-CoV-2 variants. Method: immunoSEQ multiplex PCR; TCRdb's copy keeps in-frame clones and lacks some. The data hold under 500,000 clones, with roughly 90% observed a single time. The sequenced sample was peripheral blood, obtained in a trial of Ad26.COV2.S vaccine versus placebo. These TCRs come from a person aged 18-60 years who received the Ad26.COV2.S COVID-19 vaccine or a placebo. The CDR3 runs from the conserved cysteine through the conserved F or W. D genes are given only for firm matches. Clone sizes are given selectively: once, few, many, or a class where the clone is expanded.

length	V	J	D	size	CDR3	DNA
16	TRBV6-2/TRBV6-3	TRBJ1-1	TRBD1	NA	CASSSGQGVLNTEAFF	TGTGCCAGCAGTTCCGGACAGGGGGTGCTGAACACTGAAGCTTTCTTT
12	TRBV7-9	TRBJ2-7	NA	NA	CAGGRGLDEQYF	TGTGCCGGCGGCCGGGGGCTGGACGAGCAGTACTTC
20	TRBV3-1/TRBV3-2	TRBJ2-1	TRBD2	NA	CASSQETAYLAGFSYNEQFF	TGTGCCAGCAGCCAAGAAACCGCTTATTTAGCGGGGTTCTCCTACAATGAGCAGTTCTTC
14	TRBV9	TRBJ1-2	NA	NA	CASSPSLGDYGYTF	TGTGCCAGCAGCCCAAGCCTCGGGGATTATGGCTACACCTTC
13	TRBV6-2/TRBV6-3	TRBJ2-1	NA	NA	CASSYWEPGEQFF	TGTGCCAGCAGTTATTGGGAGCCCGGTGAGCAGTTCTTC
17	TRBV5-1	TRBJ1-6	TRBD1	NA	CASSLYYQGEFGSPLHF	TGCGCCAGCAGCTTATACTATCAGGGGGAATTCGGGTCACCCCTCCACTTT
15	TRBV6-5	TRBJ1-2	NA	NA	CASSYGVTSDYGYTF	TGTGCCAGCAGTTACGGGGTTACCAGCGACTATGGCTACACCTTC
15	TRBV5-8	TRBJ1-5	NA	NA	CASSRLSLSNQPQHF	TGTGCCAGCAGCCGCCTCAGCCTAAGCAATCAGCCCCAGCATTTT
12	TRBV9	TRBJ2-7	NA	NA	CASSGHSDEQYF	TGTGCCAGCAGCGGGCACAGTGACGAGCAGTACTTC
15	TRBV19	TRBJ1-5	TRBD1	once	CASRGDRFKNQPQHF	TGTGCCAGTAGAGGGGACAGGTTCAAGAATCAGCCCCAGCATTTT
13	TRBV9	TRBJ1-2	TRBD1	NA	CASSPGQGNGYTF	TGTGCCAGCAGCCCGGGACAGGGGAATGGCTACACCTTC
12	TRBV5-4	TRBJ2-3	NA	NA	CASSSPTVTQYF	TGTGCCAGCAGCTCCCCGACAGTGACGCAGTATTTT
16	TRBV6-4	TRBJ2-7	NA	NA	CASSHRAAGPDYEQYF	TGTGCCAGCAGTCACCGAGCGGCGGGCCCCGACTACGAGCAGTACTTC
12	TRBV12-3/TRBV12-4	TRBJ1-6	NA	few	CASSILNSPLHF	TGTGCCAGCAGTATCTTGAATTCACCCCTCCACTTT
17	TRBV7-9	TRBJ1-4	NA	once	CASSLLRSALGHEKLFF	TGTGCCAGCAGCCTCCTTCGTTCGGCCTTAGGGCATGAAAAACTGTTTTTT
12	TRBV24-1	TRBJ1-6	NA	NA	CATRGNNSPLHF	TGTGCCACCAGAGGAAACAATTCACCCCTCCACTTT
16	TRBV5-6	TRBJ2-3	NA	once	CASSLSTSWGPDTQYF	TGTGCCAGCAGCCTAAGCACTAGTTGGGGGCCGGATACGCAGTATTTT
16	TRBV30	TRBJ1-4	NA	NA	CAWSVGGTATNEKLFF	TGTGCCTGGAGTGTAGGAGGGACTGCAACTAATGAAAAACTGTTTTTT
15	TRBV7-2	TRBJ1-1	NA	NA	CASSLAGQIGTEAFF	TGTGCCAGCAGCTTAGCAGGACAGATAGGCACTGAAGCTTTCTTT
13	TRBV19	TRBJ1-5	NA	few	CASSPLTNQPQHF	TGTGCCAGTAGTCCTCTAACTAATCAGCCCCAGCATTTT
18	TRBV4-1	TRBJ2-1	TRBD2	NA	CASSPAAGAGAFSYEQFF	TGCGCCAGCAGCCCGGCGGCCGGAGCGGGGGCATTTAGCTATGAGCAGTTCTTC
15	TRBV6-5	TRBJ1-1	NA	NA	CASSYRRQVNTEAFF	TGTGCCAGCAGTTACCGGAGACAGGTGAACACTGAAGCTTTCTTT
15	TRBV24-1	TRBJ2-7	TRBD2	once	CATSDPSGGPYEQYF	TGTGCCACCAGTGACCCTAGCGGGGGGCCCTACGAGCAGTACTTC
18	TRBV7-2	TRBJ2-7	NA	few	CASSPRLWSAQSSYEQYF	TGTGCCAGCAGCCCCCGCCTTTGGTCTGCCCAGAGCTCCTACGAGCAGTACTTC
16	TRBV7-8	TRBJ2-7	NA	NA	CASSLDGYEMTYEQYF	TGTGCCAGCAGCTTAGACGGATATGAAATGACCTACGAGCAGTACTTC
13	TRBV30	TRBJ1-2	NA	once	CACGTEPQGGYTF	TGTGCCTGTGGGACCGAGCCCCAGGGGGGCTACACCTTC
14	TRBV10-2	TRBJ2-7	NA	NA	CASMVSDGSYEQYF	TGCGCCAGCATGGTCTCGGACGGCTCCTATGAGCAGTACTTC
14	TRBV4-1	TRBJ2-7	NA	NA	CASSQVTASYEQYF	TGCGCCAGCAGCCAAGTTACAGCCTCCTACGAGCAGTACTTC
15	TRBV4-3	TRBJ1-2	NA	NA	CASSREEGQGYGYTF	TGCGCCAGCAGCCGAGAAGAGGGCCAGGGGTATGGCTACACCTTC
16	TRBV11-2	TRBJ2-7	NA	NA	CASSLSGSLTIYEQYF	TGTGCCAGCAGCCTAAGCGGCAGCCTTACAATCTACGAGCAGTACTTC
13	TRBV10-3	TRBJ1-1	NA	NA	CAIRLDLNTEAFF	TGTGCCATCAGGCTCGACTTGAACACTGAAGCTTTCTTT
13	TRBV9	TRBJ2-7	TRBD2	NA	CASQPAGGSEQYF	TGTGCCAGCCAACCAGCGGGGGGCTCCGAGCAGTACTTC
18	TRBV7-9	TRBJ2-6	NA	NA	CASSLRGLRFSGANVLTF	TGTGCCAGCAGCTTAAGGGGACTGAGGTTCTCTGGGGCCAACGTCCTGACTTTC
17	TRBV7-8	TRBJ1-6	TRBD1	NA	CASSLVSGTGGGKPLHF	TGTGCCAGCAGCTTAGTGTCGGGGACAGGGGGGGGGAAGCCCCTCCACTTT
12	TRBV19	TRBJ2-3	NA	NA	CASSMGTDTQYF	TGTGCCAGTAGTATGGGTACAGATACGCAGTATTTT
15	TRBV2	TRBJ1-1	NA	NA	CASSDPTGFGTEAFF	TGTGCCAGCAGTGACCCTACAGGGTTTGGCACTGAAGCTTTCTTT
16	TRBV6-5	TRBJ2-1	TRBD2	NA	CASSYTTSVHYNEQFF	TGTGCCAGCAGTTACACGACTAGCGTCCACTACAATGAGCAGTTCTTC
14	TRBV5-1	TRBJ1-3	NA	NA	CASSFGGSGNTIYF	TGCGCCAGCAGCTTTGGGGGTTCTGGAAACACCATATATTTT
15	TRBV27	TRBJ2-7	TRBD2	NA	CASSLMAGGLYEQYF	TGTGCCAGCAGTTTAATGGCGGGGGGGCTCTACGAGCAGTACTTC
13	TRBV7-9	TRBJ1-1	NA	NA	CASSYTENTEAFF	TGTGCCAGCAGCTATACAGAGAACACTGAAGCTTTCTTT
15	TRBV9	TRBJ2-3	NA	NA	CASSVGGGAPDTQYF	TGTGCCAGCAGCGTAGGAGGGGGGGCCCCCGATACGCAGTATTTT
14	TRBV10-1	TRBJ2-3	NA	once	CASSGPHKSDTQYF	TGCGCCAGCAGTGGCCCTCACAAGTCAGATACGCAGTATTTT
13	TRBV20-1	TRBJ2-1	NA	NA	CSASKGKVDEQFF	TGCAGTGCTAGTAAGGGGAAGGTAGATGAGCAGTTCTTC
14	TRBV11-2	TRBJ2-5	NA	NA	CASGGLRREETQYF	TGTGCCAGCGGGGGGTTGAGGCGGGAAGAGACCCAGTACTTC
14	TRBV6-5	TRBJ2-7	NA	NA	CASSLAGASYEQYF	TGTGCCAGCAGTCTCGCAGGGGCCTCCTACGAGCAGTACTTC
15	TRBV27	TRBJ2-7	NA	NA	CASSLYAGTSYEQYF	TGTGCCAGCAGTTTATATGCAGGGACCTCCTACGAGCAGTACTTC
18	TRBV10-1	TRBJ2-3	TRBD2	NA	CASSESIASGLSTDTQYF	TGCGCCAGCAGTGAGTCGATCGCTAGCGGGCTAAGCACAGATACGCAGTATTTT
20	TRBV6-2/TRBV6-3	TRBJ2-7	NA	NA	CASSYRFFFQEGADSYEQYF	TGTGCCAGCAGTTATAGGTTTTTTTTTCAGGAAGGGGCCGACTCCTACGAGCAGTACTTC
14	TRBV28	TRBJ1-3	TRBD1	NA	CASSSRGIGNTIYF	TGTGCCAGCAGTTCCAGGGGGATAGGAAACACCATATATTTT
12	TRBV5-6	TRBJ1-1	NA	NA	CASSFITSEAFF	TGTGCCAGCAGCTTTATAACCTCTGAAGCTTTCTTT
14	TRBV28	TRBJ2-7	NA	NA	CASSFDIQSYEQYF	TGTGCCAGCAGTTTCGACATCCAAAGCTACGAGCAGTACTTC